Below, 29 T cell receptor beta chains from the same sample are listed, as sequenced in a study of OX40 agonist ivuxolimab in advanced cancers. Produced via immunoSEQ multiplex PCR; TCRdb's table is partial and in-frame only. The sample lists 25,000 to 30,000 clones, more than 75% occurring once. The input for sequencing was CD4+ or CD8+ T cells sorted from blood, taken in a trial of the OX40 agonist ivuxolimab. Receptors originate from an adult with an advanced solid tumor such as melanoma, head and neck, liver or kidney cancer.

This clone has just a few counts. The chain couples TRBV4-1 to TRBJ1-5; the D is unclear. This CDR3 spans 15 amino acids. Between the trimmed V and J ends, which lost 3 bases and 2 bases, there was a span of 11 bases. Germline CDR1 is MGHRA and CDR2 is YSYEKL. CDR3 bases: TGCGCCAGCAGCCACAGTAGGTATGGCAATCAGCCCCAGCATTTT. This encodes CASSHSRYGNQPQHF.

This clone was observed a handful of times. The J gene is TRBJ2-1, the V gene TRBV4-2; 8 bases fit TRBD2. In germline, CDR1 is LGHNA, CDR2 YNFKEQ. Unmatched junction bases numbered 5, after V lost 2 bases and J lost 5 bases. The CDR3 is 15 amino acids. CDR3 DNA sequence: TGTGCCAGCAGCCAAAGCGGGGGTACCCACAATGAGCAGTTCTTC. It specifies CASSQSGGTHNEQFF.

The V call is TRBV5-6, the J call TRBJ1-5; no clear D. The CDR3 is 14 residues long. The ends were cut back, 1 base at V and 1 base at J, with 6 bases in the middle. The germline gives CDR1 SGHDT, CDR2 YYEEEE. The chain's CDR3 is CASSLQPSNQPQHF. The CDR3 nucleotides read TGTGCCAGCAGCTTGCAACCAAGCAATCAGCCCCAGCATTTT.

V is TRBV7-3 and J is TRBJ2-5, with D maybe TRBD1 (5 bases). Trimming pared 5 bases from V and 4 bases from J, leaving 14 bases between. Germline-derived CDR1 and CDR2 are SGHTA and FQGTGA. The CDR3 is 14 residues long. The CDR3 loop is CASSPAGWGETQYF. CDR3 coding DNA: TGTGCCAGCAGCCCGGCAGGGTGGGGAGAGACCCAGTACTTC.

The J gene is TRBJ2-2, the V gene TRBV2, with unresolved D. The V gene's germline CDR1 is SNHLY and CDR2 FYNNEI. This CDR3 region has 14 residues. V was pared by 1 base and J by 6 bases, with 9 bases between. The CDR3 is CASSEVLGSGELFF. The CDR3, as DNA: TGTGCCAGCAGTGAAGTTCTGGGGTCCGGGGAGCTGTTTTTT.

The CDR3 DNA reads as TGTGCCAGCAGCCCTCCGGGCGGGACAGGGGGTTCCTACGAGCAGTACTTC. This sequence encodes CASSPPGGTGGSYEQYF. This rearrangement joins TRBV28 to TRBJ2-7; 11 bases match TRBD1. Germline V CDR1 and CDR2: MDHEN, SYDVKM. V lost 6 bases to trimming and J lost 1 base; unmatched junction nucleotides: 11. The CDR3 consists of 17 residues.

The V call is TRBV10-1, the J call TRBJ1-6, with D uncertain. The CDR3 loop spans 14 amino acids. Trimming pared 2 bases from V and 6 bases from J, leaving 8 bases between. Germline assignment: CDR1 WNHNN and CDR2 SYGVQD (reference sequence). CDR3 nucleotides: TGCGCCAGCAGTGAGAGTCGGACTAATTCACCCCTCCACTTT. Amino acid sequence: CASSESRTNSPLHF.

The chain combines TRBV27 with TRBJ2-1; D is uncertain. The germline V gene encodes CDR1 MNHEY and CDR2 SMNVEV (reference sequence). CDR3 length equals 12 residues. The germline V and J ends were trimmed by 5 bases and 1 base, with 3 bases remaining between them. The CDR3 bases are TGTGCCAGCAGTCATTCCTACAATGAGCAGTTCTTC. Its protein product is CASSHSYNEQFF.

This clone was counted a few times. The genes are TRBV29-1 and TRBJ2-7; D is ambiguous. Germline V gene lookup returns CDR1 SQVTM and CDR2 ANQGSEA. The V and J ends lost 0 bases and 3 bases respectively, with 3 bases between them. The CDR3 is 11 residues long. CDR3 amino acids: CSVEDRYEQYF. In nucleotides, the CDR3 is TGCAGCGTTGAAGATCGCTACGAGCAGTACTTC.

The CDR3 DNA follows: TGTGCCAGCAGCTTAGGCTGGACGGGGAACACTGAAGCTTTCTTT. It translates to CASSLGWTGNTEAFF. The chain carries TRBV13 and TRBJ1-1; D is unresolved. CDR1 is PRHDT, CDR2 FYEKMQ, per germline (reference sequence). The CDR3 sequence is 15 residues long. Trimming shortened V by 0 bases and J by 1 base, and 9 bases separated the two germline ends.

The rearrangement joins TRBV28 to TRBJ1-5, with D hard to call. Trimming stripped 10 bases from V and 4 bases from J, with 11 bases between. The CDR3 is made up of 12 amino acids. The germline V gene encodes CDR1 MDHEN and CDR2 SYDVKM. The CDR3 DNA reads TGTGCCACCTCTGTAGGGAATCAGCCCCAGCATTTT. This translates into CATSVGNQPQHF.

The chain joins TRBV13 to TRBJ2-2; TRBD2 aligns across 7 bases. The CDR3 covers 16 residues. Germline assignment: CDR1 PRHDT and CDR2 FYEKMQ (reference sequence). V was pared by 2 bases and J by 4 bases, with 7 bases of the junction left unmatched. As DNA, the CDR3 is TGTGCCAGCAGCTTACGGGGGGAGGTCGGCACCGGGGAGCTGTTTTTT. Encoded protein: CASSLRGEVGTGELFF. Looking up the rest from reference TRBV13 and TRBJ2-2 gives the full variable domain: AAGVIQSPRHLIKEKRETATLKCYPIPRHDTVYWYQQGPGQDPQFLISFYEKMQSDKGSIPDRFSAQQFSDYHSELNMSSLELGDSALYFCASSLRGEVGTGELFFGEGSRLTVL.

The chain couples TRBV7-2 to TRBJ1-1; the D gene is possibly TRBD1 (6 bases). The CDR3 is 15 residues long. Germline V lookup: CDR1 SGHTA, CDR2 FQGNSA. Trimming stripped 3 bases from V and 6 bases from J, with 17 bases between. In DNA, the CDR3 is TGTGCCAGCAGCTTTAAACAGGGAACTATGGCTGAAGCTTTCTTT. This sequence encodes CASSFKQGTMAEAFF.

The V and J genes are TRBV7-6 and TRBJ1-1; no reliable D call. V lost 2 bases to trimming and J lost 5 bases, with 6 bases between them. Per germline, CDR1 SGHVS and CDR2 FNYEAQ. CDR3 size: 12 residues. This CDR3 reads CASSLLGTEAFF. The DNA for the CDR3 is TGTGCCAGCAGCTTATTGGGTACTGAAGCTTTCTTT.

This chain links TRBV30 with TRBJ2-2; 11 bases align to TRBD2. After removal of 0 bases from V and 4 bases from J, the junction contained 1 base not matched to a gene. The V gene's germline CDR1 is GTSNPN and CDR2 SVGIG (reference sequence). The CDR3 length is 15 residues. CDR3 nucleotide sequence: TGTGCCTGGAGTGTAACTAGCGGGGGCACCGGGGAGCTGTTTTTT. It specifies CAWSVTSGGTGELFF.

V and J are TRBV7-3 and TRBJ2-2, with TRBD2 identical over 7 bases. Germline V lookup: CDR1 SGHTA, CDR2 FQGTGA. This CDR3 comprises 14 residues. Trimming removed 2 bases from V and 7 bases from J; junction bases left unmatched: 4. In DNA, the CDR3 is TGTGCCAGCAGCTTAGCGGGAGAGGTCGGGGAGCTGTTTTTT. Protein product: CASSLAGEVGELFF.

The chain uses TRBV29-1 and TRBJ2-7; D call uncertain. V lost 6 bases and J 2 bases, leaving 11 bases between the germline ends. The CDR3 consists of 12 residues. Germline CDR1 and CDR2: SQVTM and ANQGSEA. The CDR3 nucleotides read TGCAGCGTGCTGGAATTAGCCTACGAGCAGTACTTC. Protein product: CSVLELAYEQYF.

This clone was seen a handful of times. V gene TRBV7-9 combines with J gene TRBJ1-3; possible D gene TRBD1, 5 bases. V was pared by 4 bases and J by 2 bases, with 9 bases between. The germline CDR1 and CDR2 sequences are SEHNR and FQNEAQ (reference sequence). There are 14 residues in the CDR3. The CDR3 sequence: CASSSAGAGNTIYF. CDR3 DNA: TGTGCCAGCAGCTCCGCGGGGGCTGGAAACACCATATATTTT.

This sequence joins TRBV2 and TRBJ1-1, with D maybe TRBD1 (5 bases). The CDR3 loop spans 15 amino acids. The germline gives CDR1 SNHLY, CDR2 FYNNEI. Trimming stripped 7 bases from V and 1 base from J, with 16 bases between. CDR3 bases: TGTGCCAGCAACGGGGGGACGGGTCGGAACACTGAAGCTTTCTTT. Translation gives CASNGGTGRNTEAFF.

This clone has a single count. This sequence joins TRBV30 and TRBJ1-5; a weak D match, TRBD1 (6 bases). Trimming stripped 1 base from V and 0 bases from J, with 16 bases between. Germline V gives CDR1 GTSNPN, CDR2 SVGIG (reference sequence). The CDR3 runs 17 residues. This CDR3 reads CAWSGGTGTYSNQPQHF. DNA of the CDR3: TGTGCCTGGAGTGGGGGAACAGGGACGTATAGCAATCAGCCCCAGCATTTT.

The genes are TRBV11-1 and TRBJ2-7; possibly TRBD1 or TRBD2 for D (7 bases each). Germline V gene sequence: CDR1 SGHAT, CDR2 FQDESV (reference sequence). The CDR3 is made up of 14 amino acids. V was clipped by 5 bases and J by 6 bases, with 17 bases between them. CDR3 in DNA: TGTGCCAGCAGCCGGCGAGGGGGGGACAGCGAGCAGTACTTC. Translation: CASSRRGGDSEQYF.

This chain uses TRBV11-2 with TRBJ2-7, with 9 nucleotides matching TRBD2. V shed 4 bases and J 4 bases; nucleotides not matched to a gene: 8. The CDR3 loop spans 15 amino acids. Germline lookup yields CDR1 SGHAT and CDR2 FQNNGV. This CDR3 reads CASSSLAGEMYEQYF. The DNA of the CDR3 is TGTGCCAGCAGCTCCTTAGCGGGAGAAATGTACGAGCAGTACTTC.

This clone was picked up one time. The chain joins TRBV6-5 to TRBJ1-6, with a tentative D call TRBD1 (5 bases). V was pared by 10 bases and J by 8 bases, with 15 bases between. Germline CDR1 is MNHEY and CDR2 is SVGAGI. The CDR3 is made up of 13 amino acids. The CDR3 sequence is CAIQRGPDSPLHF. Written as DNA, the CDR3 is TGTGCCATCCAGCGGGGCCCCGATTCACCCCTCCACTTT.

The chain joins TRBV30 to TRBJ2-1; the D is unclear. Germline values: CDR1 GTSNPN, CDR2 SVGIG (reference sequence). The V gene lost 8 bases and the J gene lost 5 bases, with 10 bases spanning the gap. The CDR3 contains 11 residues. CDR3 coding DNA: TGTGCCCAAAAAGGGCACAATGAGCAGTTCTTC. Protein product: CAQKGHNEQFF.

This rearrangement joins TRBV5-1 to TRBJ1-2; D ambiguous. V lost 4 bases to trimming and J lost 6 bases, with 10 bases between them. CDR1 is SGHRS and CDR2 is YFSETQ in the germline V gene. The CDR3 consists of 12 residues. The CDR3 DNA reads as TGCGCCAGCAGCCTAAGCCCGGATGGCTACACCTTC. Translated: CASSLSPDGYTF.

The chain combines TRBV28 with TRBJ2-1; the D call may be TRBD1 or TRBD2 (6 bases each). The CDR3 spans 16 residues. CDR1 is MDHEN, CDR2 SYDVKM, per germline. V dropped 8 bases and J dropped 2 bases, with 19 bases sitting between them. The CDR3 nucleotides are TGTGCCAGCCAATGGGGGGCAGTTGGGACCTACAATGAGCAGTTCTTC. This encodes CASQWGAVGTYNEQFF.

This rearrangement joins TRBV6-5 to TRBJ2-7; D uncertain. Trimming took 6 bases from V and 3 from J, leaving 6 bases between them. The CDR3 is 11 residues long. Looked up from germline, CDR1 is MNHEY and CDR2 is SVGAGI. As DNA, the CDR3 is TGTGCCAGCAGCTTGGGCTACGAGCAGTACTTC. It codes for CASSLGYEQYF.

The V gene is TRBV28, the J gene TRBJ2-7; 7 bases are shared with TRBD1. Per the germline V gene, CDR1 is MDHEN and CDR2 is SYDVKM. The V and J ends lost 5 bases and 4 bases, in that order; junction bases with no gene match: 14. CDR3 length: 16 amino acids. The CDR3 here is CASSPTLGEGAYEQYF. CDR3 bases: TGTGCCAGCAGTCCCACCCTGGGCGAGGGGGCGTACGAGCAGTACTTC.

The chain is built from TRBV5-1 and TRBJ1-5, with D maybe TRBD1 (5 bases). Germline values: CDR1 SGHRS, CDR2 YFSETQ. Trimming shortened V by 4 bases and J by 3 bases, and 11 bases separated the two germline ends. The CDR3 loop spans 14 amino acids. The CDR3 sequence is CASSPGGVNQPQHF. The DNA of the CDR3 is TGCGCCAGCAGCCCTGGAGGGGTCAATCAGCCCCAGCATTTT. Filled out from reference TRBV5-1 and TRBJ1-5, the complete variable domain reads KAGVTQTPRYLIKTRGQQVTLSCSPISGHRSVSWYQQTPGQGLQFLFEYFSETQRNKGNFPGRFSGRQFSNSRSEMNVSTLELGDSALYLCASSPGGVNQPQHFGDGTRLSIL.